Below, 25 T cell receptor beta chains from the same sample are listed, as sequenced in a study of cytomegalovirus exposure and HLA in healthy donors. The PCR was carried out with 60 Vbeta primers and 13 Jbeta primers. TCRdb's table, derived via immunoSEQ multiplex PCR, lists solely in-frame clones and lacks some. Of roughly 120,000 clones in the sample, roughly 88% were seen once. Material for sequencing was PBMCs. The source of these receptors is a woman aged 18-29 years in good health and CMV-seropositive.

In this sample, this clone turned up a few times. This rearrangement joins TRBV21-1 to TRBJ2-7; the D call of TRBD2 is as the table states it, not checked on the DNA. TRBV21-1 is marked as a pseudogene. CDR3 size: 13 residues. Written as DNA, the CDR3 is TGTGCCAACAAAGAGGATCGCGGAGGAGAGCAGTACTTC. Its translation is CANKEDRGGEQYF.

About this clone itself: A read error is possible here, since a much larger clone lies one base away. The V call is TRBV6-6, the J call TRBJ2-7; the D is unclear. The CDR3 has 9 residues. The V gene's germline CDR1 is MNHNY and CDR2 SVGAGI (reference sequence). Trimming cost V 8 bases and J 6 bases, with 5 bases left between them. The DNA of the CDR3 is TGTGCCAGCGGCCCCGAGCAGTACTTC. Protein: CASGPEQYF.

The chain combines TRBV18 with TRBJ1-2; 7 bases agree with TRBD1. V gave up 3 bases and J gave up 8 bases; unmatched junction bases: 9. The germline V gene encodes CDR1 KGHSH and CDR2 LQKENI. CDR3 length: 14 residues. The CDR3 loop is CASSPTGQIKGYTF. CDR3 DNA: TGTGCCAGCTCACCGACGGGACAGATAAAAGGCTACACCTTC.

This clone was found once. Other nucleotide sequences in the sample specify the same CDR3. This chain joins TRBV18 and TRBJ1-1; 8 bases align to TRBD1. The trim removed 2 bases at V and 2 bases at J, leaving 4 bases unmatched. Germline V gene sequence: CDR1 KGHSH, CDR2 LQKENI. This CDR3 has 15 amino acids. This CDR3 is CASSPEQGGNTEAFF. The CDR3 coding sequence is TGTGCCAGCTCACCAGAACAGGGGGGAAACACTGAAGCTTTCTTT.

About this clone: An end of the junction does not agree with germline; a read error may underlie this. V gene TRBV27 combines with J gene TRBJ2-3; D gene ambiguous. Per germline, CDR1 MNHEY and CDR2 SMNVEV (reference sequence). This CDR3 contains 11 residues. The CDR3 sequence: CASSPGGTRYF. CDR3 in DNA: TGTGCCAGCAGTCCGGGTGGTACGCGGTATTTT.

J is TRBJ2-1 and V is TRBV23-1, with 15 bases fitting TRBD2. TRBV23-1 carries the ORF label, with uncertain function. The ends lost 1 base at V and 1 base at J; junction bases unmatched: 5. The CDR3 is 19 amino acids. The CDR3: CASSQLRTSGGASYNEQFF. The CDR3 region has the DNA TGCGCCAGCAGTCAATTAAGGACTAGCGGGGGGGCGTCCTACAATGAGCAGTTCTTC.

The CDR3 loop reads CASSPGTGIGYTF. The CDR3 DNA sequence: TGTGCCAGCAGCCCCGGGACAGGGATTGGCTACACCTTC. The rearrangement links TRBV5-6 to TRBJ1-2; 9 bases are shared with TRBD1. CDR1 SGHDT and CDR2 YYEEEE come from the germline V gene. V lost 4 bases, J lost 7 bases, and 5 bases stayed unmatched. The length of the CDR3 is 13 residues.

With respect to this clone: Relative to the germline gene, one junction end is altered; a read error may explain this. The rearrangement links TRBV10-3 to TRBJ2-1; 12 nucleotides align to TRBD1. CDR3 size: 13 residues. Germline V CDR1 and CDR2: ENHRY, SYGVKD. CDR3 residues: CATGTGGYDEQFF. DNA for the CDR3: TGTGCCACCGGGACAGGGGGCTACGATGAGCAGTTCTTC.

As for this clone: No conserved phenylalanine or tryptophan ends this CDR3, so it is likely a read error. The DNA is left out, because the CDR3 cannot be placed on it with certainty; the CDR3 is given as TCRdb lists it. The chain carries TRBV18 and TRBJ1-3. Looked up from germline, CDR1 is KGHSH and CDR2 is LQKENI. Ends included, the CDR3 has 8 residues. The CDR3 region is CASSPLEV.

The genes are TRBV18 and TRBJ2-5; D is possibly TRBD1 (6 bases). The better agreement between TRBJ2-7 and the DNA end casts doubt on the J call. Germline-derived CDR1 and CDR2 are KGHSH and LQKENI. The length of the CDR3 is 14 residues. Here the CDR3 reads CASSPPGRGYEQYF. In DNA, the CDR3 is TGTGCCAGCTCACCACCGGGTAGGGGGTACGAGCAGTACTTC.

Details on this clone: One junction end disagrees with the germline gene, perhaps due to a read error. This chain connects TRBV7-9 to TRBJ2-7; 10 positions agree with TRBD2. CDR3 size: 16 residues. CDR1 is SEHNR and CDR2 is FQNEAQ in the germline V gene (reference sequence). This chain's CDR3 is CSSSTNLAGVIDEQYF. Here the CDR3 DNA reads TGTTCCAGCAGCACCAATCTAGCGGGGGTAATCGACGAGCAGTACTTC.

V is TRBV5-6 and J is TRBJ1-2; a possible D gene is TRBD1 (6 bases). This CDR3 region has 12 residues. Trimming left V 4 bases short and J 4 bases short, with 8 bases between. The V gene's germline CDR1 is SGHDT and CDR2 YYEEEE. The CDR3 DNA reads TGTGCCAGCAGCGCGGACAGCTATGGCTACACCTTC. Protein sequence: CASSADSYGYTF.

This chain uses TRBV18 with TRBJ1-3; D is unresolved. The CDR3 has 15 amino acids. Deletions cut 4 bases from V and 3 bases from J, with 13 bases between. Germline V gene sequence: CDR1 KGHSH, CDR2 LQKENI. CDR3 sequence: CASSLSEGSGNTIYF. The CDR3 DNA reads TGTGCCAGCTCACTCTCCGAAGGGAGTGGAAACACCATATATTTT.

The chain couples TRBV18 to TRBJ2-7; the match to TRBD1 covers 9 bases. The ends lost 5 bases at V and 4 bases at J; junction bases unmatched: 3. The length of the CDR3 is 13 residues. CDR1 is KGHSH and CDR2 is LQKENI in the germline V gene. The DNA for the CDR3 is TGTGCCAGCTCATGGACAGGGGCGTACGAGCAGTACTTC. Protein product: CASSWTGAYEQYF.

The CDR3, as DNA: TGTGCCAGCACCCAAGACAGGCCGTACTACGAGCAGTACTTC. Protein sequence: CASTQDRPYYEQYF. This chain links TRBV27 with TRBJ2-7; TRBD1 is a possible D gene (6 bases). Germline loops: CDR1 MNHEY, CDR2 SMNVEV (reference sequence). CDR3 size: 14 residues. V lost 7 bases, J lost 3 bases, and 16 bases lay in between.

The genes are TRBV10-1 and TRBJ2-2; 9 bases fit TRBD2. J lost 3 bases, V lost 3 bases, and 2 bases had no gene match. The CDR3 is 15 residues long. Germline V CDR1 and CDR2: WNHNN, SYGVQD (reference sequence). The CDR3 nucleotides read TGCGCCAGCAGTGACCAGCGGGGGGACACCGGGGAGCTGTTTTTT. It translates to CASSDQRGDTGELFF.

The rearrangement links TRBV25-1 to TRBJ2-7; possibly TRBD2 for D (6 bases). Germline assignment: CDR1 MGHDK and CDR2 SYGVNS. The germline V and J ends were trimmed by 4 bases and 2 bases, with 6 bases remaining between them. This CDR3 contains 12 residues. CDR3 bases: TGTGCCAGCAGTGGGGGGGCCTACGAGCAGTACTTC. Translating gives CASSGGAYEQYF.

This chain uses TRBV4-2 with TRBJ2-1; 10 bases align to TRBD2. Germline V CDR1 and CDR2: LGHNA, YNFKEQ. This CDR3 region has 17 residues. Trimming at V came to 1 base and at J to 6 bases, leaving 9 bases not matched to a gene. This CDR3 reads CASSQGDSGGSGNEQFF. The CDR3 region has the DNA TGTGCCAGCAGCCAAGGGGATAGCGGGGGGAGCGGCAATGAGCAGTTCTTC.

A few counts support this clone. This chain connects TRBV6-1 to TRBJ1-6; D not resolved. Trimming stripped 7 bases from V and 6 bases from J, with 10 bases between. Germline lookup yields CDR1 MNHNS and CDR2 SASEGT. The CDR3 is made up of 13 amino acids. CDR3 in amino acids: CASKSLLNSPLHF. CDR3 DNA sequence: TGTGCCAGCAAAAGCTTACTTAATTCACCCCTCCACTTT.

To note about this clone: The germline gene is not matched at one end of the junction; a read error may be the cause. The V gene is TRBV7-9, the J gene TRBJ1-2; D ambiguous. CDR1 SEHNR and CDR2 FQNEAQ come from the germline V gene (reference sequence). This CDR3 is 14 amino acids long. CDR3 bases: TGTTCCAGCAGCCCAGGAGGGAGGCACTATGGCTACACCTTC. As protein: CSSSPGGRHYGYTF.

This chain links TRBV5-1 with TRBJ2-5; D is perhaps TRBD2 (6 bases). The length of the CDR3 is 14 residues. V was clipped by 1 base and J by 3 bases, with 10 bases between them. Germline CDR1 is SGHRS and CDR2 is YFSETQ. CDR3 nucleotide sequence: TGCGCCAGCAGCTTGACGGGCGGGGAAGAGACCCAGTACTTC. Translating gives CASSLTGGEETQYF.

The chain recombines TRBV10-1 with TRBJ2-5; D uncertain. The V gene's germline CDR1 is WNHNN and CDR2 SYGVQD (reference sequence). This CDR3 contains 13 residues. Trimming pared 3 bases from V and 2 bases from J, leaving 7 bases between. The CDR3 region is CASSDPEQETQYF. CDR3 DNA: TGCGCCAGCAGTGATCCGGAGCAAGAGACCCAGTACTTC.

The gene calls are TRBV6-5 and TRBJ1-4; tentatively, D is TRBD1 (5 bases). This CDR3 comprises 16 residues. Germline V lookup: CDR1 MNHEY, CDR2 SVGAGI. V lost 0 bases to trimming and J lost 4 bases, with 12 bases between them. CDR3 nucleotides: TGTGCCAGCAGTTACTCCGGAACAGGCCTTAATGAAAAACTGTTTTTT. Its protein is CASSYSGTGLNEKLFF.

The rearrangement uses TRBV5-1 and TRBJ2-3, with D possibly being TRBD1 (7 bases). V was trimmed by 1 base and J by 5 bases, leaving 14 bases between them. The CDR3 totals 15 residues. Germline CDR1 SGHRS, CDR2 YFSETQ. CDR3 in amino acids: CASSLLGQTRDTQYF. The DNA of the CDR3 is TGCGCCAGCAGCTTGTTGGGACAGACTAGAGATACGCAGTATTTT. The complete variable domain, with remaining parts taken from reference TRBV5-1 and TRBJ2-3, reads KAGVTQTPRYLIKTRGQQVTLSCSPISGHRSVSWYQQTPGQGLQFLFEYFSETQRNKGNFPGRFSGRQFSNSRSEMNVSTLELGDSALYLCASSLLGQTRDTQYFGPGTRLTVL.

The chain links TRBV18 to TRBJ1-1; no clear D. The CDR3 contains 14 residues. The V end lost 1 base, the J end lost 0 bases, and 6 bases lay between the germline ends. CDR1 KGHSH and CDR2 LQKENI come from the germline V gene. The CDR3, as DNA: TGTGCCAGCTCACCACTCACAATGAACACTGAAGCTTTCTTT. It yields the protein CASSPLTMNTEAFF.